This T cell receptor beta chain comes out of a study of blood T cell repertoires in COVID-19. About the research overall: The study drew acute and convalescent COVID-19 samples from the United States, Italy and Spain.

The CDR3 runs to 12 residues. The V gene's germline CDR1 is MDHEN and CDR2 SYDVKM. V dropped 6 bases and J dropped 6 bases, with 11 bases sitting between them. Sequenced by immunoSEQ multiplex PCR; TCRdb stores in-frame clones only, minus some. Of approximately 83,000 clones listed, approximately 80% are singletons. V is TRBV28 and J is TRBJ2-5; D is undetermined. The sequence derives from a woman of 80 years or more with acute or convalescent COVID-19. What was sequenced was peripheral blood. CDR3 protein: CASSPGRQTQYF. The DNA for the CDR3 is TGTGCCAGCAGCCCGGGTAGGCAGACCCAGTACTTC.